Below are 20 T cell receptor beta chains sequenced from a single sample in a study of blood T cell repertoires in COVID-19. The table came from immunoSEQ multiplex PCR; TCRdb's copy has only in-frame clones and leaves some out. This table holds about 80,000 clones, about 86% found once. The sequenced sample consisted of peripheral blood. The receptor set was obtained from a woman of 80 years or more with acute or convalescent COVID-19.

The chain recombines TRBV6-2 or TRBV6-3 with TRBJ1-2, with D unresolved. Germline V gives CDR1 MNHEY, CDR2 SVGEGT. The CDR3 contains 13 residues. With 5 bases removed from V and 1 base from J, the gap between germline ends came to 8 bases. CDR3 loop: CASSPQDNYGYTF. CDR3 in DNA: TGTGCCAGCAGTCCCCAGGATAACTATGGCTACACCTTC.

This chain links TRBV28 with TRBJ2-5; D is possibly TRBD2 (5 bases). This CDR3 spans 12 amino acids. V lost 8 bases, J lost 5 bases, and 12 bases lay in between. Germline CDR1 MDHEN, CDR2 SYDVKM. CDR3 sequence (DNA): TGTGCCAGCCGTCCCCCGGGGGAGACCCAGTACTTC. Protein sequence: CASRPPGETQYF. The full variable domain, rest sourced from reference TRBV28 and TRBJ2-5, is DVKVTQSSRYLVKRTGEKVFLECVQDMDHENMFWYRQDPGLGLRLIYFSYDVKMKEKGDIPEGYSVSREKKERFSLILESASTNQTSMYLCASRPPGETQYFGPGTRLLVL.

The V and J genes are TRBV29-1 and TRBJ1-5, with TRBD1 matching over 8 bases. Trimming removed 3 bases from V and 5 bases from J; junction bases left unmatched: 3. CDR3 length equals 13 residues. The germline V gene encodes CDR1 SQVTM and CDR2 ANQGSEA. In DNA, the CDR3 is TGCAGCGTTGAGGGGACAGGAGATCAGCCCCAGCATTTT. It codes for CSVEGTGDQPQHF. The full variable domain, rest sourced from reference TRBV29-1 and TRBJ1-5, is SAVISQKPSRDICQRGTSLTIQCQVDSQVTMMFWYRQQPGQSLTLIATANQGSEATYESGFVIDKFPISRPNLTFSTLTVSNMSPEDSSIYLCSVEGTGDQPQHFGDGTRLSIL.

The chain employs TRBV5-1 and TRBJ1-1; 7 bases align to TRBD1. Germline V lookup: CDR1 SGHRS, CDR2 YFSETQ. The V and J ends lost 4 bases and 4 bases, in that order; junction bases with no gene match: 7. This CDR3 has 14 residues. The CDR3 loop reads CASSTGQSLTEAFF. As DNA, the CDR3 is TGCGCCAGCAGCACGGGACAGAGTCTCACTGAAGCTTTCTTT.

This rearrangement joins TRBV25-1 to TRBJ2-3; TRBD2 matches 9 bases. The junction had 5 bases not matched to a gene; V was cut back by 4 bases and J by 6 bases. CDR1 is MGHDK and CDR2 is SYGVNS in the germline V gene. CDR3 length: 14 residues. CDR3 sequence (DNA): TGTGCCAGCAGTGTCGCGGGGGGGCGGGATACGCAGTATTTT. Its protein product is CASSVAGGRDTQYF.

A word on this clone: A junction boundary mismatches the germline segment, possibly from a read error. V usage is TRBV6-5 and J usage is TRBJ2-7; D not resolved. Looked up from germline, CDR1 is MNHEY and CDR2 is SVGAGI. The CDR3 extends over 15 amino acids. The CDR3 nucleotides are TGTGCCAGCAGTCACTCGACGGAGAGCTCCTACGAGCAGTACTTC. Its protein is CASSHSTESSYEQYF.

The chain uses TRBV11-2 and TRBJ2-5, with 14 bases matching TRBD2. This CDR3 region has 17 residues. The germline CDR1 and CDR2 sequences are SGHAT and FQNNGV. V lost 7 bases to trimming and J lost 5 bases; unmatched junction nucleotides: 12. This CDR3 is CASTLPLTSGRGETQYF. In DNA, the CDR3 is TGTGCCAGCACCTTGCCCCTGACTAGCGGGAGGGGGGAGACCCAGTACTTC.

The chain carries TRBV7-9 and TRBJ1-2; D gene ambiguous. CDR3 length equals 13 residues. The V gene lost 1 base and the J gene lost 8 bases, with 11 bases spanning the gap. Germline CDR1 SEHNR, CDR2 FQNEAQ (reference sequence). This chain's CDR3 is CASSLGHLGGYTF. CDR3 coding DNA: TGTGCCAGCAGCTTAGGTCATCTCGGGGGCTACACCTTC.

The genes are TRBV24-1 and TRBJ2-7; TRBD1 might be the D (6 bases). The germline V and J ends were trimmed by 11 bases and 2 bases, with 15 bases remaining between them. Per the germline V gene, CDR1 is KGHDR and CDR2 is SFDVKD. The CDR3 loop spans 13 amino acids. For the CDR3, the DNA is TGTGCCAGCGGTCAGGGGCCCCCCTACGAGCAGTACTTC. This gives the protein CASGQGPPYEQYF.

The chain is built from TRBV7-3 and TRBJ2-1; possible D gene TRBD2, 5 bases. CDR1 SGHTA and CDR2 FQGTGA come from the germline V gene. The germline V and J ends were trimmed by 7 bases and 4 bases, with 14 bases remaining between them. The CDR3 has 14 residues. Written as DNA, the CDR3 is TGTGCCAGCACCCTAGCCCCGGGGTACAATGAGCAGTTCTTC. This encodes CASTLAPGYNEQFF.

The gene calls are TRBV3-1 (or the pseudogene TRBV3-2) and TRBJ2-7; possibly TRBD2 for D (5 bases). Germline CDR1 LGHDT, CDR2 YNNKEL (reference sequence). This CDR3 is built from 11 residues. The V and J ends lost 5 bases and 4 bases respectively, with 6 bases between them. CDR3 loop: CASSERYEQYF. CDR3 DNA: TGTGCCAGCAGCGAGCGGTACGAGCAGTACTTC.

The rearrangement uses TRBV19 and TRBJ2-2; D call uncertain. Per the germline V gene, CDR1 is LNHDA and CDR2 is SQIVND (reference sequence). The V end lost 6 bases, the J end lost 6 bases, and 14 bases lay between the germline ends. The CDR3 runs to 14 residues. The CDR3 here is CASSTFTAAGELFF. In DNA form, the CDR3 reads TGTGCCAGTAGCACCTTTACGGCGGCCGGGGAGCTGTTTTTT.

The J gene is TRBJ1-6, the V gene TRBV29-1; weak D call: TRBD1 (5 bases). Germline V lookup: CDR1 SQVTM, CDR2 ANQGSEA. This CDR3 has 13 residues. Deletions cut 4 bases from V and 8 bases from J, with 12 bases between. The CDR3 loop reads CSVGIGVDSPLHF. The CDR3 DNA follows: TGCAGCGTTGGTATAGGGGTTGATTCACCCCTCCACTTT.

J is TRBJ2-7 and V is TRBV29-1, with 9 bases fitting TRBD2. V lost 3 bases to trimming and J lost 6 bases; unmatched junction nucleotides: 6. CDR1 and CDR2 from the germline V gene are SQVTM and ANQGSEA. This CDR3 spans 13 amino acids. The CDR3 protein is CSVDIAGAVEQYF. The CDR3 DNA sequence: TGCAGCGTTGATATAGCGGGAGCGGTCGAGCAGTACTTC.

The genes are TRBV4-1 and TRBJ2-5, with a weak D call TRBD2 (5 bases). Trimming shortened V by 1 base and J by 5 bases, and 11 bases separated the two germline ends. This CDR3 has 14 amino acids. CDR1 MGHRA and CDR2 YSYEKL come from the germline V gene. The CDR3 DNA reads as TGCGCCAGCAGCCAAGCGGGAAGAAAGGAGACCCAGTACTTC. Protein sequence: CASSQAGRKETQYF.

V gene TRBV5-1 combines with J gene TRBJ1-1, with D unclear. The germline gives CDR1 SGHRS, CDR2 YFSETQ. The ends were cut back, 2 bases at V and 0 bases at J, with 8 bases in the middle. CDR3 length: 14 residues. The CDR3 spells CASSFGHLNTEAFF. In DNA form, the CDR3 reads TGCGCCAGCAGCTTTGGTCACTTGAACACTGAAGCTTTCTTT.

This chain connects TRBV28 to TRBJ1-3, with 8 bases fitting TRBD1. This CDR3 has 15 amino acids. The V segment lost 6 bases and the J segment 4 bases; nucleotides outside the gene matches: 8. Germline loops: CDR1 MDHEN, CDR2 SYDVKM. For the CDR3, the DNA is TGTGCCAGCAGCGTATCGGCAGGGGGCGGAAACACCATATATTTT. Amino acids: CASSVSAGGGNTIYF.

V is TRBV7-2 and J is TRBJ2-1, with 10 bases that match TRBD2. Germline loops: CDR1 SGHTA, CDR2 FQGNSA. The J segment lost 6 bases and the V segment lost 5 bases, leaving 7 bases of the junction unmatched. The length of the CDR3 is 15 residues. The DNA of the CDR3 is TGTGCCAGCAGCCTAGAGCGGGGGGGGACCAATGAGCAGTTCTTC. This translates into CASSLERGGTNEQFF.

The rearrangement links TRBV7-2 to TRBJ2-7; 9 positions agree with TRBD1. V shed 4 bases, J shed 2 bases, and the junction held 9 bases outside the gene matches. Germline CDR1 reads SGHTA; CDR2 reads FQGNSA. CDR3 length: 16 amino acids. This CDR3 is CASSSQAGTGPYEQYF. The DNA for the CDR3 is TGTGCCAGCAGCTCACAGGCGGGGACAGGGCCCTACGAGCAGTACTTC.

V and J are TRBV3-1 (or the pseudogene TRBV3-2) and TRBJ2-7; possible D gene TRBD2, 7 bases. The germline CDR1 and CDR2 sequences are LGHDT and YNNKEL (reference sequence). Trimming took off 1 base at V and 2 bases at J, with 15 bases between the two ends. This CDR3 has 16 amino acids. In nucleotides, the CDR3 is TGTGCCAGCAGCCAAGGCGGGGGCGGGGCTCCCTACGAGCAGTACTTC. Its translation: CASSQGGGGAPYEQYF.